This TCR beta chain was captured in a study of shared clonotypes between healthy human individuals. Study-level information: A couple of female and a few male donors aged 18 to 49 were enrolled.

J was trimmed by 3 bases and V by 1 base; bases with no gene match: 2. Germline V gives CDR1 MDHEN, CDR2 SYDVKM. The CDR3 runs 15 residues. On this clone itself: The antigen is not known.

General observations from the study: Even with large depth, rarefaction showed that sorted-subset sequencing was incomplete.

Each subset's genomic DNA was shared equally among a number of immunoSEQ plates. Some clones are missing from TCRdb's copy, which holds only in-frame ones; the method was immunoSEQ multiplex PCR. The repertoire holds 2.3 million or so clones, with 80% to 95% as singletons. The TCR comes from a man aged 18 to 30 in good health. Some clones in this sample may be carry-over from other donors' samples. The chain is built from TRBV28 and TRBJ1-3; 8 bases line up with TRBD1. The specimen sequenced was naive CD4+ T cells from PBMCs. As for subset: CD45RA+ positively selected. DNA of the CDR3: TGTGCCAGCAGTTTATTACAGGGGGGTGGAAACACCATATATTTT. Translation: CASSLLQGGGNTIYF. The whole variable domain, remainder taken from reference TRBV28 and TRBJ1-3, is DVKVTQSSRYLVKRTGEKVFLECVQDMDHENMFWYRQDPGLGLRLIYFSYDVKMKEKGDIPEGYSVSREKKERFSLILESASTNQTSMYLCASSLLQGGGNTIYFGEGSWLTVV.